The 8 T cell receptor beta chains given below trace back to one sample, sequenced in a study of blood T cell repertoires in COVID-19. Some clones are missing from TCRdb's copy, which holds only in-frame ones; the method was immunoSEQ multiplex PCR. The table has 150,000 to 250,000 clones, roughly four fifths seen once. Sequenced: PBMCs or T cells enriched from blood (not recorded which). The source of these receptors is a man between 35 and 55 years old who had recovered from COVID-19.

The chain has TRBV19 and TRBJ1-1, with a tentative D call TRBD1 (6 bases). V was shortened by 6 bases and J by 1 base, with 21 bases between the two germline ends. This CDR3 has 17 residues. Germline-derived CDR1 and CDR2 are LNHDA and SQIVND (reference sequence). DNA for the CDR3: TGTGCCAGTAGGGACCGGGACATCTCCTACTCGAACACTGAAGCTTTCTTT. Its protein is CASRDRDISYSNTEAFF. Combining the CDR3 with reference TRBV19 and TRBJ1-1 gives the whole variable domain DGGITQSPKYLFRKEGQNVTLSCEQNLNHDAMYWYRQDPGQGLRLIYYSQIVNDFQKGDIAEGYSVSREKKESFPLTVTSAQKNPTAFYLCASRDRDISYSNTEAFFGQGTRLTVV.

The chain combines TRBV28 with TRBJ2-5; 8 bases line up with TRBD2. Germline CDR1 reads MDHEN; CDR2 reads SYDVKM. CDR3 size: 15 residues. The J segment lost 3 bases and the V segment lost 5 bases, leaving 8 bases of the junction unmatched. CDR3 in amino acids: CASSLGAAGEETQYF. CDR3 coding DNA: TGTGCCAGCAGTCTTGGGGCAGCGGGGGAAGAGACCCAGTACTTC.

The chain uses TRBV27 and TRBJ1-6, with D uncertain. The CDR3 has 13 residues. From germline, CDR1 is MNHEY and CDR2 SMNVEV (reference sequence). V was trimmed by 7 bases and J by 8 bases, leaving 12 bases between them. The DNA for the CDR3 is TGTGCCAGCACGACTGCGGGGTATTCACCCCTCCACTTT. Its translation is CASTTAGYSPLHF.

The genes are TRBV28 and TRBJ1-6, with 7 bases aligning to TRBD1. Germline assignment: CDR1 MDHEN and CDR2 SYDVKM. CDR3 size: 14 residues. J was trimmed by 5 bases and V by 3 bases; bases with no gene match: 1. Here the CDR3 reads CASSLTGHNSPLHF. The CDR3 coding sequence is TGTGCCAGCAGTTTGACAGGGCATAATTCACCCCTCCACTTT.

This clone was seen more than once but under ten times. The chain has TRBV5-1 and TRBJ2-2, with D unclear. The germline V gene has CDR1 SGHRS and CDR2 YFSETQ. Trimming cost V 0 bases and J 2 bases, with 5 bases left between them. This CDR3 is 14 amino acids long. CDR3 loop: CASSLGLNTGELFF. The DNA of the CDR3 is TGCGCCAGCAGCTTGGGACTTAACACCGGGGAGCTGTTTTTT.

J is TRBJ2-1 and V is TRBV27, with a weak D call TRBD2 (6 bases). Germline loops: CDR1 MNHEY, CDR2 SMNVEV (reference sequence). V was pared by 2 bases and J by 10 bases, with 9 bases between. The CDR3 length is 12 residues. The CDR3 nucleotides are TGTGCCAGCAGTTTAGTTGCGGGAGAGCAGTTCTTC. Its translation: CASSLVAGEQFF.

V usage is TRBV19 and J usage is TRBJ1-2, with unresolved D. V lost 5 bases and J lost 1, with 17 bases in between. CDR1 and CDR2 from the germline V gene are LNHDA and SQIVND (reference sequence). This CDR3 is 16 amino acids long. In DNA, the CDR3 is TGTGCCAGTAGTCTCGGTGGAGGTTCTTTTAACTATGGCTACACCTTC. Protein sequence: CASSLGGGSFNYGYTF.

The rearrangement links TRBV28 to TRBJ2-1, with 12 bases lining up with TRBD2. V gave up 0 bases and J gave up 10 bases; unmatched junction bases: 10. This CDR3 spans 17 amino acids. CDR1 and CDR2 (germline): MDHEN, SYDVKM. The CDR3 coding sequence is TGTGCCAGCAGTTTATGGGTCCTAGCGGGAGGGCCAGGGGAGCAGTTCTTC. Translating it yields CASSLWVLAGGPGEQFF.